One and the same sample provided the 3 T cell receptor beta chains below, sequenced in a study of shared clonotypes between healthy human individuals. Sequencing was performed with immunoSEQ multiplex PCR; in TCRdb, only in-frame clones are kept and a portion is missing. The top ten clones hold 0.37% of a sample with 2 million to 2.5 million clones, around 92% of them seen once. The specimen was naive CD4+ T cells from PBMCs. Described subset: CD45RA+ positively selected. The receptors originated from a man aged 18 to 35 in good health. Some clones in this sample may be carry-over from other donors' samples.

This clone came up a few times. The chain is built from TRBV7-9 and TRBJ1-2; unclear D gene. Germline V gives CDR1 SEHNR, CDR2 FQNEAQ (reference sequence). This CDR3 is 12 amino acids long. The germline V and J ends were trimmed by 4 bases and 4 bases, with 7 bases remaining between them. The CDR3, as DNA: TGTGCCAGCAGCTATGACACCTATGGCTACACCTTC. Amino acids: CASSYDTYGYTF.

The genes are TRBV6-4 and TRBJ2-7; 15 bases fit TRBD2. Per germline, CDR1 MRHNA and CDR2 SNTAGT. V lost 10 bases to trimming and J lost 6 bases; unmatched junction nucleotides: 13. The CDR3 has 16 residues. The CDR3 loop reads CATRTSGRVVGVEQYF. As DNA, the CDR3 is TGTGCCACCCGGACTAGCGGGAGGGTGGTAGGGGTCGAGCAGTACTTC.

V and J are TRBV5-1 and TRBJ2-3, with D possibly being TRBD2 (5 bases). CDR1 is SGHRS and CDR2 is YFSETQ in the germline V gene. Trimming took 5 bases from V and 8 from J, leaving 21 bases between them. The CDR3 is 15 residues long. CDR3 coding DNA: TGCGCCAGCAGGTTGACTACTGGCAAATTCGGTACGCAGTATTTT. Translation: CASRLTTGKFGTQYF.